The 28 T cell receptor beta chains given below trace back to one sample, sequenced in a study of blood T cell repertoires in COVID-19 (TCRdb year 2020). The library was made by the immunoSEQ multiplex PCR assay. This is the immuneACCESS table as TCRdb keeps it, with only in-frame sequences that have V and J called. A part of the clones is gone; compared with another copy, unresolved V genes explain less than half, and the rest is unexplained. The sample profile shows 300,000 to 350,000 clones; 90% of them were found once. Around 4.5% of the sample lies in the top ten. The sample consisted of PBMCs or T cells enriched from blood (not recorded which). The receptors derive from a woman aged 18-29 years with acute COVID-19.

Details on this clone: Other DNA sequences in this sample translate to the same CDR3. The gene calls are TRBV28 and TRBJ2-7, with a weak D call TRBD2 (6 bases). The CDR3 extends over 11 amino acids. Trimming took off 8 bases at V and 1 base at J, with 6 bases between the two ends. The germline CDR1 and CDR2 sequences are MDHEN and SYDVKM. CDR3 in amino acids: CASGRSYEQYF. CDR3 sequence (DNA): TGTGCCAGCGGGAGGTCCTACGAGCAGTACTTC.

The chain has TRBV11-2 and TRBJ1-2; 10 positions match TRBD1. Per germline, CDR1 SGHAT and CDR2 FQNNGV. The trim removed 4 bases at V and 8 bases at J, leaving 7 bases unmatched. This CDR3 has 14 amino acids. In DNA, the CDR3 is TGTGCCAGCAGCTCAGCGGGACAGGGGAAGGGCTACACCTTC. This gives the protein CASSSAGQGKGYTF.

V and J are TRBV9 and TRBJ2-3; D uncertain. CDR1 and CDR2 from the germline V gene are SGDLS and YYNGEE. V was shortened by 0 bases and J by 2 bases, with 10 bases between the two germline ends. The CDR3 sequence is 15 residues long. CDR3 in DNA: TGTGCCAGCAGCGTAGATACAGCCTACACAGATACGCAGTATTTT. Translating it yields CASSVDTAYTDTQYF.

J is TRBJ2-7 and V is TRBV5-1, with 7 bases matching TRBD2. This CDR3 is 15 amino acids long. J was trimmed by 0 bases and V by 3 bases; bases with no gene match: 6. Looked up from germline, CDR1 is SGHRS and CDR2 is YFSETQ. The CDR3 reads CASSSSGGSSYEQYF. CDR3 coding DNA: TGCGCCAGCAGCTCTAGCGGCGGAAGCTCCTACGAGCAGTACTTC.

A single count supports this clone. CDR3 nucleotide sequence: TGTGCCAGTAGTATGGGCTGGGGAGCGAACACTGAAGCTTTCTTT. Amino acids: CASSMGWGANTEAFF. The chain joins TRBV19 to TRBJ1-1; D is uncertain. CDR3 length: 15 amino acids. Germline V CDR1 and CDR2: LNHDA, SQIVND (reference sequence). V lost 3 bases to trimming and J lost 1 base, with 12 bases between them.

The V and J genes are TRBV30 and TRBJ1-2; possibly TRBD1 for D (6 bases). The ends were cut back, 3 bases at V and 2 bases at J, with 13 bases in the middle. Germline CDR1 reads GTSNPN; CDR2 reads SVGIG (reference sequence). CDR3 length: 14 amino acids. The CDR3 loop is CAWSLGATNYGYTF. CDR3 DNA sequence: TGTGCCTGGAGCCTGGGGGCGACAAACTATGGCTACACCTTC. Variable domain in full (rest from reference TRBV30 and TRBJ1-2): SQTIHQWPATLVQPVGSPLSLECTVEGTSNPNLYWYRQAAGRGLQLLFYSVGIGQISSEVPQNLSASRPQDRQFILSSKKLLLSDSGFYLCAWSLGATNYGYTFGSGTRLTVV.

V is TRBV9 and J is TRBJ2-7, with a possible D match to TRBD2 (6 bases). CDR3 size: 16 residues. Per the germline V gene, CDR1 is SGDLS and CDR2 is YYNGEE. Trimming left V 1 base short and J 0 bases short, with 14 bases between. The CDR3 loop is CASSVTSYESSYEQYF. The CDR3, as DNA: TGTGCCAGCAGCGTAACTAGCTACGAGAGCTCCTACGAGCAGTACTTC.

The chain carries TRBV16 and TRBJ1-4; 9 bases align to TRBD1. Trimming removed 4 bases from V and 7 bases from J; junction bases left unmatched: 10. Germline-derived CDR1 and CDR2 are KGHSY and FQNENV. The CDR3 length is 16 residues. CDR3 nucleotides: TGTGCCAGCAGCCTCTTTCCGGGACAGGGTACTGAAAAACTGTTTTTT. Encoded protein: CASSLFPGQGTEKLFF.

This clone occurred a few times. This chain connects TRBV11-3 to TRBJ1-1; a weak D match, TRBD1 (6 bases). V was trimmed by 10 bases and J by 3 bases, leaving 18 bases between them. Germline V gene sequence: CDR1 SGHNT, CDR2 YENEEA. The CDR3 length is 14 residues. The CDR3: CATEGQPKYTEAFF. CDR3 coding DNA: TGTGCCACCGAAGGACAGCCTAAGTACACTGAAGCTTTCTTT.

The rearrangement links TRBV28 to TRBJ2-7; no firm D call. Trimming cost V 4 bases and J 3 bases, with 13 bases left between them. The length of the CDR3 is 14 residues. Per the germline V gene, CDR1 is MDHEN and CDR2 is SYDVKM. CDR3 coding DNA: TGTGCCAGCAGTTCTATCTTCGGGTACTACGAGCAGTACTTC. This codes for CASSSIFGYYEQYF.

This clone was picked up one time. The rearrangement joins TRBV28 to TRBJ1-6; D is unresolved. Trimming removed 6 bases from V and 7 bases from J, with 16 bases in between. CDR3 length: 15 residues. From germline, CDR1 is MDHEN and CDR2 SYDVKM. The CDR3 region is CASSRWRRGNSPLHF. The CDR3 nucleotides read TGTGCCAGCAGCCGCTGGCGCCGAGGGAATTCACCCCTCCACTTT.

In DNA, the CDR3 is TGTGCCAGCAGCCCGGACAGAAACACCATATATTTT. It encodes CASSPDRNTIYF. V usage is TRBV3-1 (or the pseudogene TRBV3-2) and J usage is TRBJ1-3; D possibly corresponds to TRBD1 (5 bases). The ends were cut back, 4 bases at V and 5 bases at J, with 6 bases in the middle. This CDR3 has 12 amino acids. The germline V gene encodes CDR1 LGHDT and CDR2 YNNKEL (reference sequence).

The CDR3: CAITSGRRDTQYF. The CDR3 coding sequence is TGTGCCATCACCAGCGGGAGAAGAGATACGCAGTATTTT. The chain couples TRBV10-3 to TRBJ2-3; TRBD2 aligns across 8 bases. With 7 bases clipped from V and 5 bases from J, the junction kept 5 bases outside the gene matches. The germline V gene encodes CDR1 ENHRY and CDR2 SYGVKD. The CDR3 covers 13 residues.

The chain uses TRBV28 and TRBJ2-5; D gene uncertain. The CDR3 has 13 residues. The germline V gene has CDR1 MDHEN and CDR2 SYDVKM. Trimming left V 5 bases short and J 2 bases short, with 9 bases between. The CDR3 bases are TGTGCCAGCAGTGCGACTCCACAAGAGACCCAGTACTTC. It specifies CASSATPQETQYF.

The chain carries TRBV6-4 and TRBJ1-1, with TRBD1 identical over 7 bases. CDR1 and CDR2 (germline): MRHNA, SNTAGT. Trimming cost V 6 bases and J 3 bases; bases outside gene matches: 7. The CDR3 extends over 14 amino acids. CDR3 nucleotide sequence: TGTGCCAGCAGCCCCCGTCAGGGGGACACTGAAGCTTTCTTT. It is translated as CASSPRQGDTEAFF.

This rearrangement joins TRBV7-8 to TRBJ1-2, with no clear D. Germline V gene lookup returns CDR1 SGHVS and CDR2 FQNEAQ. V was clipped by 3 bases and J by 4 bases, with 9 bases between them. There are 13 residues in the CDR3. For the CDR3, the DNA is TGTGCCAGCAGCTTGACACCTCCCTATGGCTACACCTTC. Translation: CASSLTPPYGYTF.

This clone was seen once. This chain connects TRBV18 to TRBJ2-1, with TRBD2 identical over 10 bases. Trimming took 5 bases from V and 3 from J; bases not matched to a gene: 4. The CDR3 covers 15 residues. The germline V gene has CDR1 KGHSH and CDR2 LQKENI. CDR3 sequence: CASSSSGSYYNEQFF. CDR3 nucleotide sequence: TGTGCCAGCTCATCTAGCGGGAGCTACTACAATGAGCAGTTCTTC.

The chain carries TRBV18 and TRBJ1-2; D might be TRBD1 (6 bases). V was shortened by 6 bases and J by 4 bases, with 12 bases between the two germline ends. Germline CDR1 is KGHSH and CDR2 is LQKENI. The CDR3 loop spans 13 amino acids. This CDR3 is CASSLGAAYGYTF. CDR3 DNA sequence: TGTGCCAGCTCCTTGGGGGCAGCCTATGGCTACACCTTC.

The V gene is TRBV29-1, the J gene TRBJ1-2, with 7 bases fitting TRBD1. Germline V gene data show CDR1 as SQVTM and CDR2 as ANQGSEA. This CDR3 comprises 13 residues. The V and J ends lost 4 bases and 8 bases, in that order; junction bases with no gene match: 10. The CDR3 DNA follows: TGCAGCGTTGGGGTCAGGGGGTTCGAAGGCTACACCTTC. It codes for CSVGVRGFEGYTF. The whole variable domain, filled in from reference TRBV29-1 and TRBJ1-2, reads SAVISQKPSRDICQRGTSLTIQCQVDSQVTMMFWYRQQPGQSLTLIATANQGSEATYESGFVIDKFPISRPNLTFSTLTVSNMSPEDSSIYLCSVGVRGFEGYTFGSGTRLTVV.

The chain has TRBV9 and TRBJ1-3, with 11 bases that match TRBD1. Germline lookup yields CDR1 SGDLS and CDR2 YYNGEE. This CDR3 spans 17 amino acids. Trimming removed 4 bases from V and 4 bases from J; junction bases left unmatched: 10. CDR3 DNA: TGTGCCAGCAGCCCACGCCGGGACAGGGGGTACGGAAACACCATATATTTT. Protein product: CASSPRRDRGYGNTIYF.

This rearrangement joins TRBV27 to TRBJ2-2, with TRBD2 identical over 12 bases. This CDR3 has 18 amino acids. With 3 bases clipped from V and 6 bases from J, the junction kept 11 bases outside the gene matches. From germline, CDR1 is MNHEY and CDR2 SMNVEV (reference sequence). The DNA of the CDR3 is TGTGCCAGCAGTTTTTTGCTAGCGGGAGGGTTACGGCCCGGGGAGCTGTTTTTT. Amino acids: CASSFLLAGGLRPGELFF.

The chain employs TRBV6-5 and TRBJ2-7, with 13 bases lining up with TRBD2. The CDR3 spans 13 residues. Germline lookup yields CDR1 MNHEY and CDR2 SVGAGI. Unmatched junction bases numbered 2, after V lost 8 bases and J lost 4 bases. For the CDR3, the DNA is TGTGCCAGCCTGGGACTAGCGGGATACGAGCAGTACTTC. This sequence encodes CASLGLAGYEQYF.

The genes are TRBV10-3 and TRBJ2-1, with TRBD2 matching over 9 bases. V lost 5 bases and J lost 7; bases outside the gene matches: 3. CDR1 ENHRY and CDR2 SYGVKD come from the germline V gene. The CDR3 contains 13 residues. The CDR3 loop reads CAISLAGDNEQFF. The CDR3 DNA follows: TGTGCCATCAGTTTAGCGGGAGATAATGAGCAGTTCTTC.

The V and J genes are TRBV3-1 (or the pseudogene TRBV3-2) and TRBJ2-5; TRBD2 matches 13 bases. The length of the CDR3 is 16 residues. Germline V gives CDR1 LGHDT, CDR2 YNNKEL (reference sequence). Trimming at V came to 4 bases and at J to 11 bases, leaving 13 bases not matched to a gene. The CDR3 DNA is TGTGCCAGCAGCCGAGCAGATACTAGCGGGAGGGCTCATCAGTACTTC. Its translation: CASSRADTSGRAHQYF.

CDR3 in DNA: TGTGCCAGCAGCCAACAGGGGGCCCGGCCTATTAAGGCTTTCTTT. Its translation is CASSQQGARPIKAFF. The V and J genes are TRBV3-1 (or the pseudogene TRBV3-2) and TRBJ1-1; 8 positions agree with TRBD1. Germline CDR1 LGHDT, CDR2 YNNKEL (reference sequence). This CDR3 is 15 amino acids long. With V trimmed by 2 bases and J by 11 bases, 13 bases remained unmatched.

The chain links TRBV7-9 to TRBJ2-7; D might be TRBD2 (5 bases). The V end was cut by 3 bases, the J end by 2 bases, with 8 bases between. The germline V gene encodes CDR1 SEHNR and CDR2 FQNEAQ (reference sequence). The CDR3 consists of 13 residues. This chain's CDR3 is CASSFKEAYEQYF. The CDR3 DNA is TGTGCCAGCAGCTTCAAGGAGGCCTACGAGCAGTACTTC.

The sample holds one count of this clone. This chain joins TRBV7-9 and TRBJ2-5; TRBD1 agrees at 8 bases. Looked up from germline, CDR1 is SEHNR and CDR2 is FQNEAQ (reference sequence). The length of the CDR3 is 16 residues. Trimming at V came to 6 bases and at J to 5 bases, leaving 14 bases not matched to a gene. CDR3 region: CASSSDPGQATETQYF. In DNA, the CDR3 is TGTGCCAGCAGTTCCGACCCGGGACAGGCGACGGAGACCCAGTACTTC.

This sequence joins TRBV7-8 and TRBJ1-3, with unresolved D. The V and J ends lost 4 bases and 4 bases respectively, with 8 bases between them. The CDR3 has 13 residues. Germline assignment: CDR1 SGHVS and CDR2 FQNEAQ. CDR3 bases: TGTGCCAGCAGCTGGACGGGAGGAAACACCATATATTTT. Translation: CASSWTGGNTIYF.